This record covers a single T cell receptor (beta chain). No antigen is known for it. In the authors' workflow: Between-group CDR3 differences, defined by clinicopathological status, yielded a distant-metastasis classifier for papillary thyroid cancer. MiXCR was used by TCRdb to re-call the PCR reads. None of the V and J calls come from the authors' own analysis; TCRdb made them. Among tens of thousands of clones listed, less than 50% were seen once. Not a single patient had been given any form of treatment at any point before undergoing thyroid surgery. The source of the sample is a study of metastatic and nonmetastatic thyroid tumors. Study-level background: Across peripheral blood and tumor or nodule tissue samples taken from malignant and benign thyroid patients, the repertoires were compared with one another.

Study-wide results and caveats: Reports indicated that malignant thyroid tumors showed significantly higher TCR beta diversity than benign nodules did, in blood and tumor.

The origin of this receptor is a male donor with papillary thyroid cancer or a benign thyroid nodule (not recorded which). Some clones in this sample may be carry-over from other donors' samples. Sequenced: tumor tissue.

CDR3 sequence reads: CASSYLSGDTQYF. Here the CDR3 DNA reads TGTGCCAGCAGCTACCTGAGTGGGGATACGCAGTATTTT. The chain employs TRBV11-2 and TRBJ2-3; D is uncertain. The CDR3 is 13 residues long. The germline V gene encodes CDR1 SGHAT and CDR2 FQNNGV. V was cut by 4 bases and J by 6 bases, with 11 bases left in between.